A single TCR beta chain is shown here with its context. Its antigen is unknown. This record belongs to a study of cytomegalovirus exposure and HLA in healthy donors. General study findings and limits: Excluded were some V segments that proved indistinguishable, including TRBV6-2 and TRBV6-3. A classifier reportedly called cytomegalovirus status with high sensitivity and specificity. Several of the most significant clusters appeared, in a later analysis, to be linked to common viral pathogens.

PCR primers comprised 60 Vbeta and 13 Jbeta primers. Produced via immunoSEQ multiplex PCR; TCRdb's table is partial and in-frame only. The sample yields 70,000 to 90,000 clones, roughly 77% seen once. The CDR3 runs 13 residues. Trimming shortened V by 0 bases and J by 7 bases, and 9 bases separated the two germline ends. Germline loops: CDR1 LNHDA, CDR2 SQIVND (reference sequence). The sequence was collected from a man in his 60s in good health and CMV-seronegative. Sequencing was done on a sample of PBMCs. The gene calls are TRBV19 and TRBJ1-2, with TRBD1 as a possible D gene (6 bases). The CDR3 region is CASSIDRGTGYTF. DNA of the CDR3: TGTGCCAGTAGTATAGATAGGGGGACTGGCTACACCTTC.